This TCR beta chain was retrieved from a study of identifying expanded T cells in peripheral blood. Turning to this clone: Its target is not known.

CDR1 and CDR2 from the germline V gene are MNHNS and SASEGT. The CDR3 extends over 13 amino acids. The germline V and J ends were trimmed by 7 bases and 4 bases, with 10 bases remaining between them. The data were produced by immunoSEQ multiplex PCR, yet TCRdb's version contains in-frame clones alone and is incomplete. In the table there are tens of thousands of clones, roughly 82% of which are singletons. Study outcomes and limitations: Technical replicates showed roughly 1.2 changed clones; two weeks roughly 16; four weeks 19. Across healthy donors, higher total template counts meant significantly greater approximately two-week count variance.

The V gene is TRBV6-1, the J gene TRBJ2-2, with TRBD1 as a possible D gene (5 bases). Sequencing was carried out using blood. The source of this sequence is a person aged 18-70 years in good health. The CDR3 spells CASKITGTGELFF. CDR3 nucleotide sequence: TGTGCCAGCAAAATCACAGGCACCGGGGAGCTGTTTTTT.